This T cell receptor beta chain was identified in a study of T-cell memory formation after mild COVID-19. Study as a whole: Clusters of TCRs were largely donor specific.

General study results and limits: Chiefly within CM and EM were the contracting CD4+ clones; CD8+ ones were within EMRA. Pre-infection memory showed some responding clones, and this suggested that cross-reactive memory joined.

A 5'RACE reaction primed in the constant segment made cDNA libraries of TCR alpha and TCR beta, and these carried sample barcodes and UMIs. TCRdb fed the 5' RACE reads into MiXCR, producing one record per CDR3 protein. Of a few hundred thousand distinct CDR3 sequences listed, under 25% are singletons. A remark on this clonotype: Its matching antigen is unknown.

Sequencing was performed on PBMCs or a T cell subset sorted from them (not recorded which). This clonotype was obtained from an adult woman who had mild COVID-19 (a few samples of this study predate the infection). Cell type and time point are not known.

CDR3 protein: CASSVYRGLAADTQYF. The CDR3 bases are TGTGCCAGCAGCGTGTATCGGGGACTAGCGGCAGATACGCAGTATTTT. J is TRBJ2-3 and V is TRBV9; the match to TRBD2 covers 11 bases. The germline V gene has CDR1 SGDLS and CDR2 YYNGEE. There are 16 residues in the CDR3. Unmatched junction bases numbered 6, after V lost 2 bases and J lost 4 bases.